This T cell receptor beta chain stems from a study of CD8 T cells in ankylosing spondylitis. Libraries of TCR beta came from quantitative 5'-RACE with molecular barcodes. TCRdb re-called the 5' RACE reads with MiXCR, one entry per CDR3 protein. The data hold about 240,000 distinct CDR3 sequences, with around a tenth observed a single time. About this clonotype: Its antigen is as yet unknown.

Study-level points and caveats: Past research had described some motif variants in reactive arthritis synovial fluid and blood.

CDR3 length: 10 residues. Germline CDR1 SGHTA, CDR2 FQGNSA. V was clipped by 6 bases and J by 4 bases, with 4 bases between them. The sequence derives from a male donor with ankylosing spondylitis or in good health (not recorded which). This chain connects TRBV7-2 to TRBJ2-7; D is ambiguous. The specimen sequenced was blood, either unsorted or a sorted T cell fraction (not recorded which). CDR3 in amino acids: CASRAYEQYF. CDR3 in DNA: TGTGCCAGCAGGGCTTACGAGCAGTACTTC. Variable domain in full (rest from reference TRBV7-2 and TRBJ2-7): GAGVSQSPSNKVTEKGKDVELRCDPISGHTALYWYRQSLGQGLEFLIYFQGNSAPDKSGLPSDRFSAERTGGSVSTLTIQRTQQEDSAVYLCASRAYEQYFGPGTRLTVT.